This paragraph covers one TCR beta chain sequence. Its antigen is currently unknown. Its ends do not fully match the called genes, so a read error is possible. The sample has other DNA sequences that encode this CDR3 too. The data were taken from a study of cytomegalovirus exposure and HLA in healthy donors. Overall study context: In terms of ancestry, the Caucasian-associated cluster contained 75% to 85% of the roughly 400 genotyped donors. Whole-study results and caveats: When analyzed later, the rates of TCR association showed variation by HLA locus, with DRB1 the most and HLA-C the fewest. Later on, an analysis tied approximately 17,000 TCR beta sequences to HLA alleles at 0.05 false discovery rate. Rarity marked most TCR sequences, yet some public TCRs occurred in many donors.

The PCR made use of 60 Vbeta and 13 Jbeta primers. The assay was immunoSEQ multiplex PCR, and TCRdb's table has in-frame clones only and misses some. Here the sample spans 95,000 to 150,000 clones, approximately 80% being singletons. This CDR3 has 15 amino acids. Germline CDR1 MNHEY, CDR2 SMNVEV (reference sequence). The chain employs TRBV27 and TRBJ1-3, with D perhaps matching TRBD1 (5 bases). This clonotype was sampled from a man younger than 45 in good health and CMV-seronegative. The sequenced material came from PBMCs. As DNA, the CDR3 is TGTGCCGGCAGTTTTCTGGGGGGACCTGGAAACACCATATATTTT. It yields the protein CAGSFLGGPGNTIYF.